A single sample is the source of the 13 T cell receptor beta chains below, sequenced in a study of radiation and T cells in renal cell carcinoma. Sequencing used immunoSEQ multiplex PCR; TCRdb keeps in-frame clones, though not all of them. The data show about 77,000 clones, over 65% seen once. This sample's time point: blood 4 weeks post-SBRT, at nephrectomy. The sample's treatment: 15 Gy SBRT to primary tumor, nephrectomy 4 weeks later. Sequencing used blood, obtained from a patient whose treatment included radiotherapy and nephrectomy. The source of these receptors is a woman between 55 and 75 years old with renal cell carcinoma.

J is TRBJ2-7 and V is TRBV21-1; the table's D call TRBD2 went unverified against the DNA. TRBV21-1 is labeled a pseudogene. The length of the CDR3 is 13 residues. The chain's CDR3 is CASSNRSAGEQYF. CDR3 bases: TGTGCCAGCAGCAATAGGTCAGCGGGCGAGCAGTACTTC.

The chain carries TRBV2 and TRBJ2-4; 16 bases agree with TRBD2. V gave up 10 bases and J gave up 2 bases; unmatched junction bases: 8. The CDR3 contains 17 residues. From germline, CDR1 is SNHLY and CDR2 FYNNEI. The chain's CDR3 is CATGTSGGAGTKNIQYF. The CDR3 DNA follows: TGTGCCACAGGGACTAGCGGGGGGGCCGGAACCAAAAACATTCAGTACTTC.

The chain links TRBV7-9 to TRBJ1-2, with 9 bases fitting TRBD1. Trimming took 3 bases from V and 2 from J; bases not matched to a gene: 10. This CDR3 has 17 residues. Per the germline V gene, CDR1 is SEHNR and CDR2 is FQNEAQ (reference sequence). The CDR3 region is CASSLNRDREVNYGYTF. The DNA of the CDR3 is TGTGCCAGCAGCTTGAACCGGGACAGGGAGGTAAACTATGGCTACACCTTC. The whole variable domain, filled in from reference TRBV7-9 and TRBJ1-2, reads DTGVSQNPRHKITKRGQNVTFRCDPISEHNRLYWYRQTLGQGPEFLTYFQNEAQLEKSRLLSDRFSAERPKGSFSTLEIQRTEQGDSAMYLCASSLNRDREVNYGYTFGSGTRLTVV.

This clone turned up a few times. This chain connects TRBV2 to TRBJ1-1; perhaps TRBD1 as D (5 bases). V was trimmed by 5 bases and J by 4 bases, leaving 11 bases between them. There are 13 residues in the CDR3. CDR1 and CDR2 from the germline V gene are SNHLY and FYNNEI. The CDR3 loop is CASSFGGTTEAFF. The DNA of the CDR3 is TGTGCCAGCAGTTTCGGGGGAACCACTGAAGCTTTCTTT.

The chain recombines TRBV6-1 with TRBJ2-5; D could derive from TRBD1 or TRBD2 (5 bases each). CDR3 length: 13 amino acids. Per germline, CDR1 MNHNS and CDR2 SASEGT. V was cut by 7 bases and J by 3 bases, with 12 bases left in between. CDR3 protein: CASMGDGEETQYF. In DNA, the CDR3 is TGTGCCAGCATGGGGGACGGAGAAGAGACCCAGTACTTC.

V gene TRBV6-5 combines with J gene TRBJ2-3; 11 positions match TRBD1. CDR3 length: 15 residues. The germline V gene encodes CDR1 MNHEY and CDR2 SVGAGI. The V and J ends lost 3 bases and 3 bases, in that order; junction bases with no gene match: 2. The CDR3 spells CASSYGTGGTDTQYF. The CDR3, as DNA: TGTGCCAGCAGTTATGGGACAGGGGGGACAGATACGCAGTATTTT.

The CDR3 nucleotides read TGTGCCAGCAGCTTTAATCGGGGTCCAAACACTGAAGCTTTCTTT. Protein sequence: CASSFNRGPNTEAFF. This rearrangement joins TRBV5-5 to TRBJ1-1; D remains ambiguous. Trimming removed 2 bases from V and 2 bases from J, with 13 bases in between. Germline loops: CDR1 SGHKS, CDR2 YYEKEE (reference sequence). The CDR3 has 15 residues.

This clone was counted a few times. An end of the junction does not agree with germline; a read error may underlie this. The chain uses TRBV9 and TRBJ1-2, with D perhaps TRBD1 (5 bases). The CDR3 spans 14 residues. The germline CDR1 and CDR2 sequences are SGDLS and YYNGEE. CDR3 DNA: TGTGCCAGCAGCGTAGCGGACACTAATTATGGCTACACCTTC. Amino acid sequence: CASSVADTNYGYTF.

This rearrangement joins TRBV18 to TRBJ1-1; 7 positions agree with TRBD1. V shed 5 bases and J 10 bases; nucleotides not matched to a gene: 7. Germline V lookup: CDR1 KGHSH, CDR2 LQKENI. This CDR3 contains 12 residues. This chain's CDR3 is CASSTDRVRAFF. The CDR3, as DNA: TGTGCCAGCTCAACCGACAGGGTTAGAGCTTTCTTT.

The sample holds a few counts of this clone. The V and J genes are TRBV19 and TRBJ1-6, with unresolved D. This CDR3 has 14 residues. CDR1 is LNHDA and CDR2 is SQIVND in the germline V gene (reference sequence). V gave up 3 bases and J gave up 7 bases, with 10 bases separating them. This chain's CDR3 is CASSIERQNSPLHF. In DNA, the CDR3 is TGTGCCAGTAGTATTGAACGGCAAAATTCACCCCTCCACTTT.

This chain links TRBV6-1 with TRBJ2-1; D remains unclear. The ends were cut back, 2 bases at V and 2 bases at J, with 10 bases in the middle. The CDR3 is made up of 15 amino acids. The germline gives CDR1 MNHNS, CDR2 SASEGT. The CDR3 DNA reads as TGTGCCAGCAGTGAACAGGACGGACCCTACAATGAGCAGTTCTTC. Translating it yields CASSEQDGPYNEQFF.

V and J are TRBV28 and TRBJ1-1; D gene ambiguous. CDR1 is MDHEN, CDR2 SYDVKM, per germline. The CDR3 contains 12 residues. V shed 6 bases and J shed 10 bases, with 15 bases lying between them. CDR3 nucleotides: TGTGCCAGCAGCCAGGACCTGAAGGGAGCTTTCTTT. It codes for CASSQDLKGAFF.

The chain employs TRBV28 and TRBJ2-7, with a possible D match to TRBD2 (6 bases). V was pared by 5 bases and J by 0 bases, with 17 bases between. Germline CDR1 is MDHEN and CDR2 is SYDVKM. CDR3 size: 16 residues. In DNA form, the CDR3 reads TGTGCCAGCAGTACCCGGACGGAGGGAATCTCCTACGAGCAGTACTTC. Translation gives CASSTRTEGISYEQYF.